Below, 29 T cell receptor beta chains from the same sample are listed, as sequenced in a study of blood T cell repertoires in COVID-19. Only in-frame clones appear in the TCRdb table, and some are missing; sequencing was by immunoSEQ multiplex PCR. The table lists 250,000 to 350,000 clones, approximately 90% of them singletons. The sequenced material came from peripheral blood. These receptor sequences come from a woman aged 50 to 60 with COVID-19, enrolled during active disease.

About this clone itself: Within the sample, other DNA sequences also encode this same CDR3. The CDR3 DNA reads TGTGCCAGCAGTGTCATGAACACTGAAGCTTTCTTT. It encodes CASSVMNTEAFF. This chain uses TRBV2 with TRBJ1-1; no reliable D call. The CDR3 runs to 12 residues. The germline V and J ends were trimmed by 4 bases and 0 bases, with 3 bases remaining between them. CDR1 SNHLY and CDR2 FYNNEI come from the germline V gene.

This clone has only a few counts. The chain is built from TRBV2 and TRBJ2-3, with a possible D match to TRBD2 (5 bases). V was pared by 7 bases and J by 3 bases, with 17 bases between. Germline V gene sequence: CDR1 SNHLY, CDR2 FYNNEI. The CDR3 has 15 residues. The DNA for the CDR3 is TGTGCCAGCACCGCGGGTACTAGTGTAACAGATACGCAGTATTTT. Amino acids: CASTAGTSVTDTQYF.

CDR3 sequence: CASSFRDRGTETQYF. The DNA of the CDR3 is TGTGCCAGCAGCTTCCGGGACAGGGGTACAGAGACCCAGTACTTC. The chain uses TRBV5-4 and TRBJ2-5, with TRBD1 matching 10 bases. The germline CDR1 and CDR2 sequences are SGHNT and YYREEE (reference sequence). Trimming removed 2 bases from V and 4 bases from J; junction bases left unmatched: 5. The CDR3 loop spans 15 amino acids.

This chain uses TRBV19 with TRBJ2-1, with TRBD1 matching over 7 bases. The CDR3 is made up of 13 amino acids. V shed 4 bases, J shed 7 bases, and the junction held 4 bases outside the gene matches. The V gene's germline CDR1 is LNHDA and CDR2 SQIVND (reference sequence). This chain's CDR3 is CASSTDRDNEQFF. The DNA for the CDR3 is TGTGCCAGTAGTACCGACAGGGATAATGAGCAGTTCTTC.

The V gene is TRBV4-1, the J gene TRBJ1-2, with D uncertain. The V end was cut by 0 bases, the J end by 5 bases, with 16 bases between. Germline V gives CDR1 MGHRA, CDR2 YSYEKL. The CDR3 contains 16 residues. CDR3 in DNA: TGCGCCAGCAGCCAAGAAGAGTGGAGGGCAGAGTATGGCTACACCTTC. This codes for CASSQEEWRAEYGYTF.

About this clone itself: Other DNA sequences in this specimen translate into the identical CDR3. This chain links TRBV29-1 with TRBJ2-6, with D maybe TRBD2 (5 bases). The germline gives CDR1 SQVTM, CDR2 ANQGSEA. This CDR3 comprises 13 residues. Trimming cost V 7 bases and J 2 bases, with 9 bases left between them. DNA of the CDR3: TGCAGCGCTCGGGGTACTGGGGCCAACGTCCTGACTTTC. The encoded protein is CSARGTGANVLTF.

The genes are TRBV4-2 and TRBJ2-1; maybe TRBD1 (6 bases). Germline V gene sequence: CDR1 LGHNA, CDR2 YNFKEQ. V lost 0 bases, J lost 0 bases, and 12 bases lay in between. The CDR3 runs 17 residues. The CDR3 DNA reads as TGTGCCAGCAGCCAAGAGGGGGCTGAGAACTCCTACAATGAGCAGTTCTTC. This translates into CASSQEGAENSYNEQFF.

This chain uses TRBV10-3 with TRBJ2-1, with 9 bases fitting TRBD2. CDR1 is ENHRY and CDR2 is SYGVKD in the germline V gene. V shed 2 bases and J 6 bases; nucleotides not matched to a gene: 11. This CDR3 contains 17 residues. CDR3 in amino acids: CAISEGSGRPRGNEQFF. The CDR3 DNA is TGTGCCATCAGTGAGGGAAGCGGGAGGCCCCGGGGCAATGAGCAGTTCTTC.

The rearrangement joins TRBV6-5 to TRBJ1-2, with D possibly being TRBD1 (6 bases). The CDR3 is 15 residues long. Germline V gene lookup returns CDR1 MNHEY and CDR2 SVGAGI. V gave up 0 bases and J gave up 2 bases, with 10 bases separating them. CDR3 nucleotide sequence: TGTGCCAGCAGTTACTCGAGGGGGGGGAACTATGGCTACACCTTC. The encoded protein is CASSYSRGGNYGYTF.

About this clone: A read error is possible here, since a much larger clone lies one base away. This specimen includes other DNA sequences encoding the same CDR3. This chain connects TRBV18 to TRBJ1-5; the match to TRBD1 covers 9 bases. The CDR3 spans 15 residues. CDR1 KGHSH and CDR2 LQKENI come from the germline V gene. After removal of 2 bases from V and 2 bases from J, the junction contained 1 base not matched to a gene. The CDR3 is CASSPDRGGNQPQHF. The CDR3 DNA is TGTGCCAGCTCACCAGACAGGGGGGGCAATCAGCCCCAGCATTTT.

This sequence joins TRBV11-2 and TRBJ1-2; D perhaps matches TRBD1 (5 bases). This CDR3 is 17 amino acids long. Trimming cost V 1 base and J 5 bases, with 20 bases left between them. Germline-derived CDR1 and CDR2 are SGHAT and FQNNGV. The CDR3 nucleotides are TGTGCCAGCAGCTTAGGGTTGGGGGGGGTTTCTCCTTATGGCTACACCTTC. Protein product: CASSLGLGGVSPYGYTF.

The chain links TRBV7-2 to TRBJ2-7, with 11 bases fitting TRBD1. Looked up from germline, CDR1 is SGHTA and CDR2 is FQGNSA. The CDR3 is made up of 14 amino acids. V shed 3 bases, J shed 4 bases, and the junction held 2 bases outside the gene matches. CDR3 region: CASSFRDRGYEQYF. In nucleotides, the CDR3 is TGTGCCAGCAGCTTCCGGGACAGGGGGTACGAGCAGTACTTC.

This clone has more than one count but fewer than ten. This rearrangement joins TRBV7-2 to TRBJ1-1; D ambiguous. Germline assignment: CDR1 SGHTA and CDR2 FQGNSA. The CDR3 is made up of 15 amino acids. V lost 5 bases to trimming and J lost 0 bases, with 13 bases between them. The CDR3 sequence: CASSPRGFMNTEAFF. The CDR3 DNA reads TGTGCCAGCAGCCCCCGAGGGTTCATGAACACTGAAGCTTTCTTT.

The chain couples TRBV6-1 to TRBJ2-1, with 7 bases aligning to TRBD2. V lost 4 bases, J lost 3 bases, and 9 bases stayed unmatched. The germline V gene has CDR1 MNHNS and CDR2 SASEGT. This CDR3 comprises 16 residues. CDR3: CASSGELARVYNEQFF. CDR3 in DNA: TGTGCCAGCAGTGGAGAACTAGCGCGAGTCTACAATGAGCAGTTCTTC.

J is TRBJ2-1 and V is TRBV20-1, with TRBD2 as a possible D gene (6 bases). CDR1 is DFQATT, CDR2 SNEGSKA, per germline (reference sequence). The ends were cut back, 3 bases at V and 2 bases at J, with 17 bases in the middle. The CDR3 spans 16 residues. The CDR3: CSASSAGGPTYNEQFF. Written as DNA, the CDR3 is TGCAGTGCTAGTAGCGCCGGAGGGCCTACCTACAATGAGCAGTTCTTC.

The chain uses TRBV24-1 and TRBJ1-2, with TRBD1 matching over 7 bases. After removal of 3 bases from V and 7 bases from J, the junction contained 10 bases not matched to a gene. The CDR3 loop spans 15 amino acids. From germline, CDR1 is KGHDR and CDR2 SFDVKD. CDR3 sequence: CATSDAAQGSGGYTF. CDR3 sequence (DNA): TGTGCCACCAGTGATGCCGCACAGGGGAGCGGTGGCTACACCTTC.

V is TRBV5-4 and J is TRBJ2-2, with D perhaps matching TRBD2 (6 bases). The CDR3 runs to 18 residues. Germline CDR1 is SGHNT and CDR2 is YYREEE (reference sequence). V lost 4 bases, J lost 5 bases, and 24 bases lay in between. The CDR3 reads CASSDGTQGGGVTGELFF. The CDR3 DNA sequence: TGTGCCAGCAGCGACGGGACTCAGGGTGGGGGTGTTACCGGGGAGCTGTTTTTT.

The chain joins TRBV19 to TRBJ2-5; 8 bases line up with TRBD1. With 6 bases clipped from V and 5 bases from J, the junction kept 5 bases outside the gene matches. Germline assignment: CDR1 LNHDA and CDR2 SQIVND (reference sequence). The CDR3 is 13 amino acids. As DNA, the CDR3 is TGTGCCAGTAGCGGACAGGGCTGGGAGACCCAGTACTTC. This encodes CASSGQGWETQYF.

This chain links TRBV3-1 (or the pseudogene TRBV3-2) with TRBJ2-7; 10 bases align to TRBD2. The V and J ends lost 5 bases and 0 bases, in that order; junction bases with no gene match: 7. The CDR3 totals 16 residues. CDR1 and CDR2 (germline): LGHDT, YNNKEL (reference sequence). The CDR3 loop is CASSAGLASSSYEQYF. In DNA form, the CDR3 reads TGTGCCAGCAGCGCGGGACTAGCGTCGAGCTCCTACGAGCAGTACTTC.

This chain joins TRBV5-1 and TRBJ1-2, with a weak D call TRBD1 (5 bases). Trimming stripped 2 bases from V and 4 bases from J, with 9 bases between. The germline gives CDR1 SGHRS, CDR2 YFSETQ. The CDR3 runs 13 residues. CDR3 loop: CASSFDSVYGYTF. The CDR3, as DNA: TGCGCCAGCAGCTTTGACAGCGTCTATGGCTACACCTTC.

As DNA, the CDR3 is TGCAGTGCTATTGAGGACACCATTTCACCCCTCCACTTT. It encodes CSAIEDTISPLHF. The chain uses TRBV20-1 and TRBJ1-6; a weak D match, TRBD1 (5 bases). The CDR3 runs to 13 residues. Trimming took off 4 bases at V and 9 bases at J, with 13 bases between the two ends. The germline CDR1 and CDR2 sequences are DFQATT and SNEGSKA (reference sequence).

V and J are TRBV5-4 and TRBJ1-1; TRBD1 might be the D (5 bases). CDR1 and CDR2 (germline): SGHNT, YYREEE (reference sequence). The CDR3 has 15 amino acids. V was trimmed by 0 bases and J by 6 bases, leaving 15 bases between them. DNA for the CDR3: TGTGCCAGCAGCTTGGTGGCAGGGCGGGACGCTGAAGCTTTCTTT. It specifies CASSLVAGRDAEAFF.

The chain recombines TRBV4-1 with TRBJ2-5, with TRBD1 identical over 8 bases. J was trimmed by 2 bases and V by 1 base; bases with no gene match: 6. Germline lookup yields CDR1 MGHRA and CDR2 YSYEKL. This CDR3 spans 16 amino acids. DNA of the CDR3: TGCGCCAGCAGCCAAGGGACCGGGACAGGACAAGAGACCCAGTACTTC. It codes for CASSQGTGTGQETQYF.

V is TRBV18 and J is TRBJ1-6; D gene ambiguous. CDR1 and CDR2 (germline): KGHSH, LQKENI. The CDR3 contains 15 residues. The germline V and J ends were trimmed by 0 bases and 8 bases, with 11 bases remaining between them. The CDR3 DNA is TGTGCCAGCTCACCACCGTCACAGTCGGATTCACCCCTCCACTTT. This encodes CASSPPSQSDSPLHF. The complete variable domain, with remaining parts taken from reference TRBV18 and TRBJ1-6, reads NAGVMQNPRHLVRRRGQEARLRCSPMKGHSHVYWYRQLPEEGLKFMVYLQKENIIDESGMPKERFSAEFPKEGPSILRIQQVVRGDSAAYFCASSPPSQSDSPLHFGNGTRLTVT.

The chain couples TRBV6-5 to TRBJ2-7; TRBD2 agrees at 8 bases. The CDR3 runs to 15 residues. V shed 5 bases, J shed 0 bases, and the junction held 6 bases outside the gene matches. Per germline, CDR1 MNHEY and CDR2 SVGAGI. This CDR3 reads CASSLISGASYEQYF. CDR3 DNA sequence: TGTGCCAGCAGTCTCATTAGCGGGGCCTCCTACGAGCAGTACTTC.

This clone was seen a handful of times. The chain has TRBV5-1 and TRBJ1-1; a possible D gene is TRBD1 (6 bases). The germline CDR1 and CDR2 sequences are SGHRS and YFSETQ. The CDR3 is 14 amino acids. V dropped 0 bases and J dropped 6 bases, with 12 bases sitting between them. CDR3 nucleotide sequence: TGCGCCAGCAGCTTGGCCGTCACAGGGCCTGAAGCTTTCTTT. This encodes CASSLAVTGPEAFF. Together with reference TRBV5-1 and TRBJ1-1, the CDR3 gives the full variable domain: KAGVTQTPRYLIKTRGQQVTLSCSPISGHRSVSWYQQTPGQGLQFLFEYFSETQRNKGNFPGRFSGRQFSNSRSEMNVSTLELGDSALYLCASSLAVTGPEAFFGQGTRLTVV.

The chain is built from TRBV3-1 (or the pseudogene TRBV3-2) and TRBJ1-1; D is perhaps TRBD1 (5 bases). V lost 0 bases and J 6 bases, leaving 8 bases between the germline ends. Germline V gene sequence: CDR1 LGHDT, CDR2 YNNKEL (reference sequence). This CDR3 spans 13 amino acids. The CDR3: CASSQETGAEAFF. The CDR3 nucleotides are TGTGCCAGCAGCCAAGAAACGGGGGCTGAAGCTTTCTTT.

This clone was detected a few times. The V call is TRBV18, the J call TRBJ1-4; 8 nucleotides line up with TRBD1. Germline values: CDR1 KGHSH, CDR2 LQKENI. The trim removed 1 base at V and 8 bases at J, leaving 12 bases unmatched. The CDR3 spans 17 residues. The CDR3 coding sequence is TGTGCCAGCTCACCACAGGACAGGGAGAGTAGCCGGGAAAAACTGTTTTTT. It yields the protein CASSPQDRESSREKLFF.

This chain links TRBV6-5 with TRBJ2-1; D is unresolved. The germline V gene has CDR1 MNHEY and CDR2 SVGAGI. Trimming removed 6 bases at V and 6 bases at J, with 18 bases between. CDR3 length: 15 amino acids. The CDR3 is CASRLGQALPNEQFF. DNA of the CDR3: TGTGCCAGCAGGCTTGGGCAGGCGTTACCCAATGAGCAGTTCTTC.